Given below is one T cell receptor beta chain in context. Its antigen is unidentified. This sample stems from a study of Tregs in tolerant kidney transplant recipients. Repertoires were generated with immunoSEQ multiplex PCR, while TCRdb's copy carries only in-frame clones and drops some. The profile shows 200,000 to 300,000 clones, approximately 84% of them singletons. The germline V and J ends were trimmed by 2 bases and 5 bases, with 15 bases remaining between them. The CDR3 runs to 15 residues. Looked up from germline, CDR1 is SNHLY and CDR2 is FYNNEI. Unstimulated Tregs (CD4+CD25+CD127-) and CD4+CD25- non-Tregs were sorted from PBMCs. Study conclusions and caveats: This study did not directly address biological reproducibility. Tregs expanded with activated donor B cells seemed most donor-specific. Findings come from small patient numbers and require larger validation.

Sequencing was performed on CD4+ T cells from blood. V is TRBV2 and J is TRBJ2-5, with D perhaps matching TRBD2 (7 bases). This receptor was identified in a human donor in good health. CDR3 in amino acids: CASSEPGGPEETQYF. For the CDR3, the DNA is TGTGCCAGCAGTGAACCGGGGGGCCCTGAGGAGACCCAGTACTTC.